The TCR beta chain under discussion was sequenced for a study of regulatory T cells in long-lasting Graves disease. Study-level findings and limits: Patients with persistent Graves' had lower TCR diversity than newly diagnosed patients. There was favoring of TRBV28, TRBJ1-2 and TRBJ2-5 in persistent disease. Comparison showed that persistent patients shared more public clonotypes (about 2,700) than new patients (966).

Building the TCR beta libraries relied on iRepertoire HTBI primers, and CDR3 regions underwent Arm-PCR. TCRdb reprocessed the multiplex PCR reads via MiXCR and lists one record per CDR3 protein. Of about 290,000 distinct CDR3 sequences listed, roughly a fifth are singletons. Indicated time point: persistent/refractory GD, antithyroid drugs over 5 years with positive TRAb. The TCR library was made from RNA that had been extracted from PBMCs in TRIzol. With regard to this clonotype: The antigen remains unidentified.

V trimming: 8 bases; J trimming: 5 bases; junction bases outside the gene matches: 7. From germline, CDR1 is SNHLY and CDR2 FYNNEI. This CDR3 comprises 13 residues. The chain recombines TRBV2 with TRBJ2-7; the match to TRBD1 covers 9 bases. The sequencing here drew on peripheral blood mononuclear cells (PBMCs), taken when the disease was refractory, from a patient treated with antithyroid drugs. This clonotype was sampled from a female donor with Graves disease. The CDR3 DNA reads TGTGCCAGCGGGCGGGACAGGGACAACGAGCAGTACTTC. Protein sequence: CASGRDRDNEQYF. Full variable domain (remainder filled in from reference TRBV2 and TRBJ2-7): EPEVTQTPSHQVTQMGQEVILRCVPISNHLYFYWYRQILGQKVEFLVSFYNNEISEKSEIFDDQFSVERPDGSNFTLKIRSTKLEDSAMYFCASGRDRDNEQYFGPGTRLTVT.